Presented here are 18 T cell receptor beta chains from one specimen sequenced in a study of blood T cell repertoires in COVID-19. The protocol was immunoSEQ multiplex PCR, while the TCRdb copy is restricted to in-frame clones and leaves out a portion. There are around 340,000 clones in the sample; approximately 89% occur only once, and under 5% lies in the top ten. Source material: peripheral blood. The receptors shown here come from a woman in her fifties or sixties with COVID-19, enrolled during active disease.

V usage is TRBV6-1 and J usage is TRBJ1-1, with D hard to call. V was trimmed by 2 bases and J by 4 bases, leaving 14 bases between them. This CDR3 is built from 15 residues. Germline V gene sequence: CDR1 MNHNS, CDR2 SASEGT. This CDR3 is CASSESLGRGTEAFF. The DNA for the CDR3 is TGTGCCAGCAGTGAATCCCTGGGTAGAGGCACTGAAGCTTTCTTT.

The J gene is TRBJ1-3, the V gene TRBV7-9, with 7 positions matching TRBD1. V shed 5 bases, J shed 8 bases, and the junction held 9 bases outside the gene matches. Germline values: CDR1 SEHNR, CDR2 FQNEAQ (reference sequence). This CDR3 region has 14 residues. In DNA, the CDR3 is TGTGCCAGCAGCCCCCGGACAGGCGGGGACACCATATATTTT. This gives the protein CASSPRTGGDTIYF.

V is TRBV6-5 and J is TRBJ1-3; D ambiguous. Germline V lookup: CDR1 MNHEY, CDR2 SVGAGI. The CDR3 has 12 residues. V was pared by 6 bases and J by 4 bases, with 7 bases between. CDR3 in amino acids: CASRATGNTIYF. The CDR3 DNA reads TGTGCCAGCAGGGCCACCGGAAACACCATATATTTT.

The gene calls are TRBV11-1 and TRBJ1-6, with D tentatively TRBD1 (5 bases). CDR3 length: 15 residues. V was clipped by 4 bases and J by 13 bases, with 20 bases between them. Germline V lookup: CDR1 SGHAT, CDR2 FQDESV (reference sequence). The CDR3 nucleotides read TGTGCCAGCAGCTCCGCGACAGCCCCCGGAGCGCCCCTCCACTTT. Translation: CASSSATAPGAPLHF.

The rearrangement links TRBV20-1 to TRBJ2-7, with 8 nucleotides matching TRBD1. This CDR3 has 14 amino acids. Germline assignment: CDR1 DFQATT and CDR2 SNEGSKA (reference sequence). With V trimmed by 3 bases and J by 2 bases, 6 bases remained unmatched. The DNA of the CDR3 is TGCAGTGCTAGTGGACAGGGCAGCCCCTACGAGCAGTACTTC. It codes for CSASGQGSPYEQYF.

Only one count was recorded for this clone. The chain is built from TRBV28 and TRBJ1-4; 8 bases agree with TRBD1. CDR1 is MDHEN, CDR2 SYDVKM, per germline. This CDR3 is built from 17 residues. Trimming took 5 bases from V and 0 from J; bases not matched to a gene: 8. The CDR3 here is CASSPSDRAPTNEKLFF. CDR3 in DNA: TGTGCCAGCAGTCCCTCGGACAGGGCCCCAACTAATGAAAAACTGTTTTTT.

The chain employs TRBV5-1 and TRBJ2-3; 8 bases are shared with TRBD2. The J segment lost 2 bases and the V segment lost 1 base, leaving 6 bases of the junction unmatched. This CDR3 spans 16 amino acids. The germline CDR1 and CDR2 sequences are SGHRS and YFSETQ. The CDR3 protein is CASSLISGGDTDTQYF. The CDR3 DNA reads TGCGCCAGCAGCTTGATCTCCGGGGGGGACACAGATACGCAGTATTTT. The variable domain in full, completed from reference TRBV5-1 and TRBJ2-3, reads KAGVTQTPRYLIKTRGQQVTLSCSPISGHRSVSWYQQTPGQGLQFLFEYFSETQRNKGNFPGRFSGRQFSNSRSEMNVSTLELGDSALYLCASSLISGGDTDTQYFGPGTRLTVL.

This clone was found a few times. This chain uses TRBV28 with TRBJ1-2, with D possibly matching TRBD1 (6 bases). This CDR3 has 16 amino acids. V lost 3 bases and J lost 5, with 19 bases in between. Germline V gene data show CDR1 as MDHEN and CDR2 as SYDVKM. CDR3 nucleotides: TGTGCCAGCAGTTTGGGAAAGAGGACAGAACTTTATGGCTACACCTTC. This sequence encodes CASSLGKRTELYGYTF.

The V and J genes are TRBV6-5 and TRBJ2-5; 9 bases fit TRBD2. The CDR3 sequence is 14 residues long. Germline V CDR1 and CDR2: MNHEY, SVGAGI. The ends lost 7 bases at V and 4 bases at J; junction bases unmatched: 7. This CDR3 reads CASKPGLATETQYF. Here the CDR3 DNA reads TGTGCCAGCAAACCGGGACTAGCTACAGAGACCCAGTACTTC.

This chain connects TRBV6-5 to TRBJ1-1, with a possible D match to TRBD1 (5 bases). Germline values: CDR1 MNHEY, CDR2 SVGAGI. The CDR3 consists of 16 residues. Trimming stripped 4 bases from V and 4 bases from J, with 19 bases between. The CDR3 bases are TGTGCCAGCAGTTTCACAGAACAAAGCGGGGGCACTGAAGCTTTCTTT. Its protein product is CASSFTEQSGGTEAFF.

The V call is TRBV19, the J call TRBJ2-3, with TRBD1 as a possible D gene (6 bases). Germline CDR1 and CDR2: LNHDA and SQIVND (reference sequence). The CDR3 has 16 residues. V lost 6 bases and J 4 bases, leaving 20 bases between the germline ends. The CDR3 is CASRPQGPPLADTQYF. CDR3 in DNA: TGTGCCAGTAGACCACAGGGCCCCCCTCTCGCAGATACGCAGTATTTT.

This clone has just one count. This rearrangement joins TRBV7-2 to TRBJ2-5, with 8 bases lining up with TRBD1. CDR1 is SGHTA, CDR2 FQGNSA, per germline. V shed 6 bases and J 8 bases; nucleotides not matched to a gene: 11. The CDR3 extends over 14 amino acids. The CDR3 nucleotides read TGTGCCAGCAGTTTAATCGACAGGGGAGGAACCCAGTACTTC. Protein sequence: CASSLIDRGGTQYF.

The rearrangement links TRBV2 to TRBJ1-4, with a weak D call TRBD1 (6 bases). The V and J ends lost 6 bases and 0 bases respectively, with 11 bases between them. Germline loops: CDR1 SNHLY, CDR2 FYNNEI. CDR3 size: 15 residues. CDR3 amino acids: CASRSRTATNEKLFF. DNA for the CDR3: TGTGCCAGCAGAAGTAGGACAGCAACTAATGAAAAACTGTTTTTT.

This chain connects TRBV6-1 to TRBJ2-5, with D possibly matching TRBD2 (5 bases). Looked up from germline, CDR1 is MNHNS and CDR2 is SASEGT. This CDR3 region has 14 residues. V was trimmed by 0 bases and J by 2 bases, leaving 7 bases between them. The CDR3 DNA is TGTGCCAGCAGTGAAGCGGGAGCTCAAGAGACCCAGTACTTC. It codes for CASSEAGAQETQYF.

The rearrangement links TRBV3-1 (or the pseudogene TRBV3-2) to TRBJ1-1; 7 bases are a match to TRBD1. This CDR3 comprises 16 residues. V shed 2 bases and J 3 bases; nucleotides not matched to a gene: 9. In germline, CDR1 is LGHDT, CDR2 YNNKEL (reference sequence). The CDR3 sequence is CASSQPRGGAYTEAFF. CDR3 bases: TGTGCCAGCAGCCAACCTAGAGGGGGCGCGTACACTGAAGCTTTCTTT.

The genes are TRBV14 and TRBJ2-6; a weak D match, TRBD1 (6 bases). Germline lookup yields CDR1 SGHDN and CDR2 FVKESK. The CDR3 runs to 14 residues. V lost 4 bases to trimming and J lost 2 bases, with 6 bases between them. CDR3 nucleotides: TGTGCCAGCAGCCGACAGGCTGGGGCCAACGTCCTGACTTTC. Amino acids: CASSRQAGANVLTF.

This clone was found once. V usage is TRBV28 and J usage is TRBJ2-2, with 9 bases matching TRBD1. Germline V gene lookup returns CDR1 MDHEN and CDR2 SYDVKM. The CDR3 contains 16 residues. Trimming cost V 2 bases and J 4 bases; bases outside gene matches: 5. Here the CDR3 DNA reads TGTGCCAGCAGTTTACGGACAGGGGTGGGCACCGGGGAGCTGTTTTTT. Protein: CASSLRTGVGTGELFF.

The CDR3 loop is CASSDRQGIRGGYTF. The CDR3 nucleotides are TGTGCCAGCAGTGACAGACAGGGAATTAGGGGTGGCTACACCTTC. This chain links TRBV6-1 with TRBJ1-2, with TRBD1 matching over 7 bases. This CDR3 has 15 residues. Germline CDR1 MNHNS, CDR2 SASEGT. Trimming took 3 bases from V and 7 from J; bases not matched to a gene: 11.